This T cell receptor beta chain was obtained from a study of Graves' ophthalmopathy and Graves' hyperthyroidism. Using RNA transcripts, the TCR beta CDR3 regions were amplified. HTBI primers served in a first-round RT-PCR, which a second-round multiplex PCR followed. TCRdb re-analysed the multiplex PCR reads in MiXCR, keeping a single row per CDR3 protein. The data show around 1.1 million distinct CDR3 sequences, roughly two fifths seen once. Trimming shortened V by 5 bases and J by 1 base, and 17 bases separated the two germline ends. The germline V gene has CDR1 SGHTA and CDR2 FQGNSA. This CDR3 spans 17 amino acids.

The sequencing input was peripheral blood or thyroid tissue (not recorded which). The TCR originated in an adult man with Graves' hyperthyroidism. V gene TRBV7-2 combines with J gene TRBJ2-2; TRBD1 might be the D (7 bases). CDR3 region: CASSQGVAELNTGELFF. The DNA for the CDR3 is TGTGCCAGCAGCCAGGGGGTAGCGGAACTGAACACCGGGGAGCTGTTTTTT.